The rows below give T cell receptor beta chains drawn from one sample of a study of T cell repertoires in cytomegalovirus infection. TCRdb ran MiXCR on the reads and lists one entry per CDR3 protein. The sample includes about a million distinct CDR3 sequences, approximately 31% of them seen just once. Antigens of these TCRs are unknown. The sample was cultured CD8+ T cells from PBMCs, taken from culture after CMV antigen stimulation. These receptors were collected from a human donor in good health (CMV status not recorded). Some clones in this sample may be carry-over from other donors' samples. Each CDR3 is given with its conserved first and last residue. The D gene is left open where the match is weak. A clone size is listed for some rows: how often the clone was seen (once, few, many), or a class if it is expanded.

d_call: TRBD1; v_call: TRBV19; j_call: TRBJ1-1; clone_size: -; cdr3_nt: TGTGCCAGTAGTGTTGGAAGACAGGGGCTCACTGAAGCTTTCTTT; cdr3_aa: CASSVGRQGLTEAFF
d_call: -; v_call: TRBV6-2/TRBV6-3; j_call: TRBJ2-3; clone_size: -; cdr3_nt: TGTGCCAGCAGTTACTGGCCGAGCACAGATACGCAGTATTTT; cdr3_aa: CASSYWPSTDTQYF
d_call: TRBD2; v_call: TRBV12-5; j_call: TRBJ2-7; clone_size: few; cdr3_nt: TGTGCTAGTGGTCCTAGCGGGGGTCCCTACGAGCAGTACTTC; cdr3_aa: CASGPSGGPYEQYF
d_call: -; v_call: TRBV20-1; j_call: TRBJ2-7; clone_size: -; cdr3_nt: TGCAGTGCTAGAGATGGTTCAGGGCGCTACGAGCAGTACTTC; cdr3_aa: CSARDGSGRYEQYF
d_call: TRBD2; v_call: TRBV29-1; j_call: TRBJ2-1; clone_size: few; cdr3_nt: TGCAGCGTTGAGAGCGGGGGGGATTACAATGAGCAGTTCTTC; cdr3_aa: CSVESGGDYNEQFF
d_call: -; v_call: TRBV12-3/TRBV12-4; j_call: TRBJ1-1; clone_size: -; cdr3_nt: TGTGCCAGCAGTGGAGAAGACAGAAACACTGAAGCTTTCTTT; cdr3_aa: CASSGEDRNTEAFF
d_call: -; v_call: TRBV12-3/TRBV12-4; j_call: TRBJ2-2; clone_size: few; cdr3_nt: TGTGCCAGCTTCCTAGGCGGGGAGCTGTTTTTT; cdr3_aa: CASFLGGELFF
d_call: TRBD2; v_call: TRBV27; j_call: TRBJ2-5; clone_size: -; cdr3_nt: TGTGCCAGCAGTTCGGCGGGGGACCAAGAGACCCAGTACTTC; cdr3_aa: CASSSAGDQETQYF
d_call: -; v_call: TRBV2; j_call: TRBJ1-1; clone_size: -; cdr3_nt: TGTGCCAGCAGTGAGCCGGGGAACACTGAAGCTTTCTTT; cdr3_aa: CASSEPGNTEAFF
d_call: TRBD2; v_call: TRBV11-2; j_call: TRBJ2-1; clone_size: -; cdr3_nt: TGTGCCAGCTTGGGGGGACTAGCGGGAAATGGGCAGTTCTTC; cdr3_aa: CASLGGLAGNGQFF
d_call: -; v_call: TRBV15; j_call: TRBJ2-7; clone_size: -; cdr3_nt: TGTGCCACCAGCAGAGATAAAGGGAGAGCCCACGAGCAGTACTTC; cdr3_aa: CATSRDKGRAHEQYF
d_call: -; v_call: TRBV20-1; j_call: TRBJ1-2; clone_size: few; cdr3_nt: TGCAGTGCTAGAGATCTTCGGGGGAGGAGCTATGGCTACACCTTC; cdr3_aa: CSARDLRGRSYGYTF
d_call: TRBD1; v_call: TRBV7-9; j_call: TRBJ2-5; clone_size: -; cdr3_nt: TGTGCCAGCAGCGACGGGACAGGGCTCCTCGGAGAGACCCAGTACTTC; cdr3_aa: CASSDGTGLLGETQYF
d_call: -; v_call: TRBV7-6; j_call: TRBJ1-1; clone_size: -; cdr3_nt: TGTGCCAGCAGCCTACGACCGAGTTTGAAGGTGAACACTGAAGCTTTCTTT; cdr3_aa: CASSLRPSLKVNTEAFF
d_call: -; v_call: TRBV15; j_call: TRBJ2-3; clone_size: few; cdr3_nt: TGTGCCACCAGCAGAGATAGGGGGGGGGCAGATACGCAGTATTTT; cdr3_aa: CATSRDRGGADTQYF
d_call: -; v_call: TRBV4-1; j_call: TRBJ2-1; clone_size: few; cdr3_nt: TGCGCCAGCAGCCAAGTCCCGGACGAGTACAATGAGCAGTTCTTC; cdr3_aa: CASSQVPDEYNEQFF
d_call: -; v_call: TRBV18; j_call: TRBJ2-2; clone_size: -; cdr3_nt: TGTGCCAGCTCACCCCAAGAAAACACCGGGGAGCTGGTTTTT; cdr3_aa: CASSPQENTGELVF
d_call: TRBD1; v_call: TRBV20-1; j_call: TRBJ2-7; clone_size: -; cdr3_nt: TGCAGTGCTAGGGCCCCCGGGACAGGGCAAAATAGAGGAGAGCAGTACTTC; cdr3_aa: CSARAPGTGQNRGEQYF
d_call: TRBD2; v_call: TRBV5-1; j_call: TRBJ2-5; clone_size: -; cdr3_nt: TGCGCCAGCAGCTTGGCCATAGCGGGGGTTCTCCAGGAGACCCAGTACTTC; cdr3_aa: CASSLAIAGVLQETQYF
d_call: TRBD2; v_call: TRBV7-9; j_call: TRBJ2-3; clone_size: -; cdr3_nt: TGTGCCAGCGTGGAGCGGGGGGGCGTCACAGATACGCAGTATTTT; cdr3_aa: CASVERGGVTDTQYF
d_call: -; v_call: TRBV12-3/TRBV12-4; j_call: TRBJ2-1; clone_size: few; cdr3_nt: TGTGCCAGCAGTTTCCCAGGGATAGATGAGCAGTTCTTC; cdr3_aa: CASSFPGIDEQFF
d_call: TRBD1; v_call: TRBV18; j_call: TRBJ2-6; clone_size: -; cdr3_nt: TGTGCCAGCTCACCATCGGACCGGACAGGGAACGTGGCGGGGGCCAACGTCCTGACTTTC; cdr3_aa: CASSPSDRTGNVAGANVLTF
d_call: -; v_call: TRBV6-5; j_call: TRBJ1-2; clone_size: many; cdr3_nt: TGTGCCAGCAGTTACTCGGGACCTAACTATGGCTACACCTTC; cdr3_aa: CASSYSGPNYGYTF